This TCR beta chain stems from a study of cytomegalovirus exposure and HLA in healthy donors. The PCR ran on 60 Vbeta and 13 Jbeta primers. Measured with immunoSEQ multiplex PCR; TCRdb has only the in-frame clones, and not every one. The sample carries 150,000 to 200,000 clones, just under 80% recorded once. The CDR3 is made up of 14 amino acids. V was trimmed by 2 bases and J by 3 bases, leaving 7 bases between them. CDR1 is PRHDT and CDR2 is FYEKMQ in the germline V gene (reference sequence). The source is a woman in her 30s in good health and CMV-seropositive. Material: PBMCs. The chain employs TRBV13 and TRBJ1-4, with a weak D call TRBD1 (5 bases). The CDR3 region has the DNA TGTGCCAGCAGCTTACGGGGGGCTAATGAAAAACTGTTTTTT. This codes for CASSLRGANEKLFF.